The T cell receptor beta chain under discussion was sequenced for a study of blood T cell repertoires in COVID-19. The overall study: Material from acute and convalescent COVID-19 was sourced from the United States, Italy and Spain.

The CDR3 is 15 amino acids. Trimming removed 5 bases from V and 5 bases from J; junction bases left unmatched: 7. The germline V gene encodes CDR1 SGHNT and CDR2 YYREEE (reference sequence). Cohorts were based on clinical histories the participants reported. Authors' analysis steps: Reference gene primer amplification yielded estimated nucleated cell counts. The repertoire was sequenced with immunoSEQ multiplex PCR; TCRdb's copy has only in-frame clones and lacks some. Clone size and V and J calls were adopted from that table, with D and trimming inferred from the DNA. The data show 150,000 or so clones, approximately 90% seen once.

The receptor was derived from a woman between 40 and 50 years old who had been exposed to COVID-19. Sequencing was done on a sample of PBMCs or T cells enriched from blood (not recorded which). V and J are TRBV5-4 and TRBJ2-3; the match to TRBD2 covers 11 bases. CDR3 region: CASRKTSGSVDTQYF. The CDR3 DNA reads TGTGCCAGCAGGAAAACTAGCGGGAGTGTAGATACGCAGTATTTT.